This T cell receptor (beta chain) was observed in a study of cytomegalovirus exposure and HLA in healthy donors. Whole-study findings and limits: The investigators catalogued under 200 TCR beta chains as cytomegalovirus-associated.

Germline-derived CDR1 and CDR2 are SGHRS and YFSETQ. Trimming removed 2 bases from V and 0 bases from J; junction bases left unmatched: 10. The CDR3 totals 17 residues. With regard to this clone: Its antigen remains unidentified.

Profiling relied on immunoSEQ multiplex PCR, and the TCRdb table lists in-frame clones only, not all of them. This sample carries hundreds of thousands of clones, roughly 80% of them seen once, and the ten largest clones take roughly 6%. This receptor was obtained from a woman younger than 30 in good health and CMV-seronegative. The specimen sequenced was PBMCs. This chain links TRBV5-1 with TRBJ2-7; 8 nucleotides agree with TRBD1. CDR3 sequence (DNA): TGCGCCAGCAGCTTATCCTTCGGGACAGGAGTCTCCTACGAGCAGTACTTC. Its protein is CASSLSFGTGVSYEQYF. Variable domain in full (rest from reference TRBV5-1 and TRBJ2-7): KAGVTQTPRYLIKTRGQQVTLSCSPISGHRSVSWYQQTPGQGLQFLFEYFSETQRNKGNFPGRFSGRQFSNSRSEMNVSTLELGDSALYLCASSLSFGTGVSYEQYFGPGTRLTVT.